A selection of T cell receptor beta chains follows, all from one sample in a study of PD-1 blockade in classical Hodgkin lymphoma. Assay: immunoSEQ multiplex PCR; the TCRdb copy retains only in-frame clones and omits some. The data contain some 50,000 clones, 65% to 80% of them singletons. The specimen was peripheral blood mononuclear cells (PBMCs), collected before the fourth cycle of nivolumab. These receptors were obtained from a human donor with classical Hodgkin lymphoma. Each CDR3 is given with its conserved first and last residue. Fields, in order: CDR3 length, J gene, D gene, clone size, V gene, CDR3 protein, CDR3 DNA. D genes are given only for firm matches. A row's size may be missing; if present it is once, few, many or a size class.

11	TRBJ1-4	TRBD1	.	TRBV20-1	CSAGTGTKLFF	TGCAGTGCTGGGACAGGGACTAAACTGTTTTTT
12	TRBJ2-7	.	.	TRBV7-9	CASSLNSYEQYF	TGTGCCAGCAGCCTGAACTCCTACGAGCAGTACTTC
14	TRBJ2-7	.	few	TRBV9	CASSVGIGRYEQYF	TGTGCCAGCAGCGTGGGTATCGGGAGATACGAGCAGTACTTC
16	TRBJ1-5	.	.	TRBV19	CASSIGLHGGNQPQHF	TGTGCCAGTAGTATAGGCCTTCATGGGGGCAATCAGCCCCAGCATTTT
14	TRBJ2-2	.	few	TRBV29-1	CSLTWVRGTGELFF	TGCAGCCTCACTTGGGTTAGGGGGACCGGGGAGCTGTTTTTT
15	TRBJ1-4	TRBD1	.	TRBV29-1	CSVPKVSGGGEKLFF	TGCAGCGTTCCTAAGGTATCAGGGGGAGGGGAAAAACTGTTTTTT
15	TRBJ2-3	TRBD2	medium-sized	TRBV7-9	CASSTGTSETDTQYF	TGTGCCAGCAGCACCGGGACTAGCGAAACAGATACGCAGTATTTT
13	TRBJ1-1	.	.	TRBV19	CASSRRAGTEAFF	TGTGCCAGTAGTCGGCGGGCGGGGACTGAAGCTTTCTTT
13	TRBJ1-1	.	medium-sized	TRBV5-4	CASSSEMNTEAFF	TGTGCCAGCAGCTCCGAAATGAACACTGAAGCTTTCTTT
17	TRBJ2-1	.	.	TRBV27	CASSFFPRRLPYNEQFF	TGTGCCAGCAGTTTCTTTCCGAGGAGGCTCCCCTACAATGAGCAGTTCTTC
17	TRBJ2-2	TRBD1	.	TRBV9	CASSVTGEITNTGELFF	TGTGCCAGCAGCGTCACAGGGGAGATTACGAACACCGGGGAGCTGTTTTTT
14	TRBJ2-7	TRBD1	.	TRBV2	CASSLTGGGYEQYF	TGTGCCAGCAGTTTAACAGGGGGCGGCTACGAGCAGTACTTC
13	TRBJ2-7	.	once	TRBV5-1	CASSLRGAYEQYF	TGCGCCAGCAGCTTGAGAGGGGCCTACGAGCAGTACTTC
18	TRBJ2-3	TRBD1	few	TRBV2	CASSEADRGTSSTDTQYF	TGTGCCAGCAGTGAAGCTGACAGGGGTACCTCTAGCACAGATACGCAGTATTTT
19	TRBJ2-2	TRBD2	.	TRBV28	CASIGSGRKAEGVNGELFF	TGTGCCAGCATCGGTAGCGGGAGAAAAGCGGAAGGGGTGAACGGGGAGCTGTTTTTT
16	TRBJ2-2	.	.	TRBV28	CASSLFNGVNTGELFF	TGTGCCAGCAGTTTATTTAACGGGGTGAACACCGGGGAGCTGTTTTTT
15	TRBJ1-4	TRBD1	.	TRBV28	CASSLFPQGGEKLFF	TGTGCCAGCAGTTTATTCCCCCAGGGGGGTGAAAAACTGTTTTTT
14	TRBJ2-7	TRBD2	.	TRBV28	CASSFGTRTYEQYF	TGTGCCAGCAGCTTCGGGACTAGGACCTACGAGCAGTACTTC
14	TRBJ2-1	.	.	TRBV9	CASSVGGYHNEQFF	TGTGCCAGCAGCGTAGGGGGATACCACAATGAGCAGTTCTTC
15	TRBJ2-5	.	.	TRBV19	CASQPGLHQGETQYF	TGTGCCAGTCAACCGGGGCTCCACCAGGGTGAGACCCAGTACTTC
13	TRBJ1-6	.	.	TRBV2	CASIDNYNSPLHF	TGTGCCAGCATCGACAACTATAATTCACCCCTCCACTTT
16	TRBJ1-1	.	.	TRBV18	CASSPRGGRMNTEAFF	TGTGCCAGCTCACCCCGAGGGGGACGGATGAACACTGAAGCTTTCTTT
14	TRBJ1-4	.	.	TRBV7-9	CASSPYSTNEKLFF	TGTGCCAGCAGCCCTTATTCAACTAATGAAAAACTGTTTTTT
15	TRBJ2-1	TRBD2	few	TRBV2	CASSVGLAGVSEQFF	TGTGCCAGCAGTGTAGGACTAGCGGGAGTCAGTGAGCAGTTCTTC
13	TRBJ1-4	.	.	TRBV5-1	CASSLAGREKLFF	TGCGCCAGCAGCTTGGCAGGGCGCGAAAAACTGTTTTTT
15	TRBJ2-7	TRBD2	.	TRBV2	CASREELAGVSEQYF	TGTGCCAGCAGAGAGGAACTAGCGGGAGTTAGCGAGCAGTACTTC
15	TRBJ1-4	TRBD1	.	TRBV7-9	CASSLGTGGNEKLFF	TGTGCCAGCAGCTTGGGGACAGGGGGCAATGAAAAACTGTTTTTT
14	TRBJ1-3	.	.	TRBV27	CASSLQVSGNTIYF	TGTGCCAGCAGTTTACAGGTTTCTGGAAACACCATATATTTT
15	TRBJ1-5	TRBD1	.	TRBV6-1	CASSGTGAYSQPQHF	TGTGCCAGCAGTGGAACAGGGGCCTACTCTCAGCCCCAGCATTTT
16	TRBJ2-1	TRBD2	.	TRBV27	CASSLRTSGRVNEQFF	TGTGCCAGCAGTCTACGGACTAGCGGGAGGGTAAATGAGCAGTTCTTC
13	TRBJ2-1	.	.	TRBV18	CASSPPDTSEQFF	TGTGCCAGCTCACCACCCGACACCAGTGAGCAGTTCTTC
15	TRBJ2-2	.	.	TRBV4-2	CASSRGTLVSGELFF	TGTGCCAGCAGCCGTGGGACCTTAGTGTCCGGGGAGCTGTTTTTT
12	TRBJ2-7	.	.	TRBV29-1	CSAERDGYEQYF	TGCAGCGCTGAGAGGGACGGCTACGAGCAGTACTTC